One and the same sample provided the 29 T cell receptor beta chains below, sequenced in a study of blood T cell repertoires in COVID-19 (dated by TCRdb to 2020 to 2022). Library generation was performed with the immunoSEQ multiplex PCR assay. TCRdb limited this immuneACCESS table to in-frame rearrangements with V and J called. A share of clones is missing; checked studies link under half to unresolved V genes, and the rest is unexplained. This sample has roughly 200,000 clones in its table, and roughly 87% of those were observed once. The top ten clones comprise roughly 7.1% of the sample. The sequenced sample consisted of peripheral blood. The origin of the receptors is a woman aged 55-69 years with COVID-19, enrolled during active disease.

This clone has only one observation. The chain couples TRBV24-1 to TRBJ1-2, with 7 nucleotides matching TRBD1. Germline lookup yields CDR1 KGHDR and CDR2 SFDVKD. V dropped 4 bases and J dropped 5; count of bases not matched to a gene: 6. CDR3 length equals 14 residues. The CDR3 protein is CATSDIQGRYGYTF. The CDR3 DNA follows: TGTGCCACCAGTGACATACAGGGGCGGTATGGCTACACCTTC.

This chain's CDR3 is CASSQVPGQAYYEQYF. The CDR3 DNA reads as TGTGCCAGCAGTCAAGTCCCGGGACAGGCCTACTACGAGCAGTACTTC. The gene calls are TRBV6-2 or TRBV6-3 and TRBJ2-7, with 8 bases that match TRBD1. This CDR3 is 16 amino acids long. V lost 5 bases, J lost 3 bases, and 12 bases stayed unmatched. Germline lookup yields CDR1 MNHEY and CDR2 SVGEGT.

This chain joins TRBV9 and TRBJ1-1; D remains ambiguous. This CDR3 spans 15 amino acids. Per the germline V gene, CDR1 is SGDLS and CDR2 is YYNGEE. The ends were cut back, 0 bases at V and 7 bases at J, with 16 bases in the middle. The CDR3 loop is CASSVEATDRREAFF. CDR3 nucleotide sequence: TGTGCCAGCAGCGTAGAAGCGACCGACCGTCGTGAAGCTTTCTTT. Drawing the rest from reference TRBV9 and TRBJ1-1, the complete variable domain is DSGVTQTPKHLITATGQRVTLRCSPRSGDLSVYWYQQSLDQGLQFLIQYYNGEERAKGNILERFSAQQFPDLHSELNLSSLELGDSALYFCASSVEATDRREAFFGQGTRLTVV.

The V gene is TRBV4-3, the J gene TRBJ2-2, with 10 bases identical to TRBD1. V was pared by 4 bases and J by 11 bases, with 16 bases of the junction left unmatched. This CDR3 is built from 17 residues. Germline V CDR1 and CDR2: LGHNA, YSLEER. Here the CDR3 DNA reads TGCGCCAGCAGCCGCCTACTGAGGGTGGGACAGGGGAATGAGCTGTTTTTT. This codes for CASSRLLRVGQGNELFF.

The sample holds a few counts of this clone. V usage is TRBV27 and J usage is TRBJ2-1; a weak D match, TRBD1 (5 bases). This CDR3 spans 17 amino acids. V dropped 3 bases and J dropped 2 bases, with 17 bases sitting between them. Germline-derived CDR1 and CDR2 are MNHEY and SMNVEV (reference sequence). CDR3 in amino acids: CASSLRSGQGPYNEQFF. Written as DNA, the CDR3 is TGTGCCAGCAGTTTGCGGTCAGGACAAGGACCCTACAATGAGCAGTTCTTC.

The chain has TRBV14 and TRBJ1-4; TRBD1 matches 11 bases. With V trimmed by 0 bases and J by 7 bases, 4 bases remained unmatched. The germline CDR1 and CDR2 sequences are SGHDN and FVKESK. This CDR3 has 16 residues. The chain's CDR3 is CASSQDLGTGGEKLFF. Here the CDR3 DNA reads TGTGCCAGCAGCCAAGATCTTGGGACAGGGGGTGAAAAACTGTTTTTT.

The J gene is TRBJ1-6, the V gene TRBV2; D might be TRBD1 (6 bases). Germline V gene data show CDR1 as SNHLY and CDR2 as FYNNEI. Trimming left V 0 bases short and J 16 bases short, with 10 bases between. The CDR3 spans 12 residues. CDR3 amino acids: CASSEAGGALHF. The CDR3 DNA sequence: TGTGCCAGCAGTGAAGCGGGGGGGGCTCTCCACTTT.

This chain uses TRBV7-3 with TRBJ2-3; D is perhaps TRBD1 (5 bases). The CDR3 loop spans 13 amino acids. The germline gives CDR1 SGHTA, CDR2 FQGTGA. Trimming pared 0 bases from V and 5 bases from J, leaving 6 bases between. This chain's CDR3 is CASSLTGVDTQYF. The CDR3 DNA sequence: TGTGCCAGCAGCTTAACAGGGGTAGATACGCAGTATTTT. Combining the CDR3 with reference TRBV7-3 and TRBJ2-3 gives the whole variable domain GAGVSQTPSNKVTEKGKYVELRCDPISGHTALYWYRQSLGQGPEFLIYFQGTGAADDSGLPNDRFFAVRPEGSVSTLKIQRTERGDSAVYLCASSLTGVDTQYFGPGTRLTVL.

The genes are TRBV12-3 or TRBV12-4 and TRBJ2-7, with a tentative D call TRBD1 (6 bases). The length of the CDR3 is 13 residues. Trimming left V 3 bases short and J 2 bases short, with 8 bases between. As DNA, the CDR3 is TGTGCCAGCAGTTTGACAGGTCCCTACGAGCAGTACTTC. Its protein product is CASSLTGPYEQYF.

The rearrangement links TRBV30 to TRBJ2-3; D is possibly TRBD1 (5 bases). Trimming pared 4 bases from V and 5 bases from J, leaving 16 bases between. This CDR3 is built from 14 residues. Germline V CDR1 and CDR2: GTSNPN, SVGIG (reference sequence). CDR3 DNA: TGTGCCTGGACTAACCAAGAAAGGGGAGATACGCAGTATTTT. The encoded protein is CAWTNQERGDTQYF.

The chain joins TRBV27 to TRBJ2-1, with D uncertain. The CDR3 extends over 12 amino acids. Trimming took 10 bases from V and 6 from J, leaving 13 bases between them. The germline V gene has CDR1 MNHEY and CDR2 SMNVEV (reference sequence). In DNA, the CDR3 is TGTGCCACACAACTCCCGGGCAATGAGCAGTTCTTC. Encoded protein: CATQLPGNEQFF.

This chain links TRBV29-1 with TRBJ2-5, with D perhaps TRBD2 (6 bases). Germline loops: CDR1 SQVTM, CDR2 ANQGSEA. This CDR3 comprises 12 residues. With 7 bases removed from V and 8 bases from J, the gap between germline ends came to 17 bases. CDR3 bases: TGCAGCGCCGGGACTCGCGCGGGTACCCAGTACTTC. Translating gives CSAGTRAGTQYF.

J is TRBJ1-5 and V is TRBV12-5; TRBD1 matches 9 bases. Germline V gene data show CDR1 as LGHNT and CDR2 as FRNRAP. Losses at the gene ends were 7 bases for V and 7 bases for J; bases not matched to a gene: 8. The CDR3 is 14 amino acids. The CDR3 region is CASAAGTGRQPQHF. As DNA, the CDR3 is TGTGCTAGTGCCGCCGGGACAGGGCGGCAGCCCCAGCATTTT.

The chain recombines TRBV5-1 with TRBJ2-1; 8 nucleotides align to TRBD2. This CDR3 contains 17 residues. Looked up from germline, CDR1 is SGHRS and CDR2 is YFSETQ. Germline trimming cut 0 bases from V and 2 bases from J; bases unmatched to any gene: 7. CDR3 DNA sequence: TGCGCCAGCAGCTTGGTCCTTAGCGGGGACGCCTACAATGAGCAGTTCTTC. Translating it yields CASSLVLSGDAYNEQFF.

The CDR3 reads CASSPDRDRETQYF. The CDR3 DNA reads TGTGCCAGTAGTCCGGACAGGGACAGGGAGACCCAGTACTTC. This sequence joins TRBV19 and TRBJ2-5, with 8 positions matching TRBD1. Germline CDR1 reads LNHDA; CDR2 reads SQIVND (reference sequence). The CDR3 consists of 14 residues. J lost 5 bases, V lost 5 bases, and 7 bases had no gene match.

This chain connects TRBV6-4 to TRBJ1-2; D is ambiguous. This CDR3 region has 14 residues. Between the trimmed V and J ends, which lost 4 bases and 4 bases, there was a span of 13 bases. CDR1 and CDR2 (germline): MRHNA, SNTAGT. DNA of the CDR3: TGTGCCAGCAGTGTATCCGAGGGAAGCTATGGCTACACCTTC. This sequence encodes CASSVSEGSYGYTF.

V and J are TRBV9 and TRBJ1-1; D not resolved. This CDR3 region has 13 residues. Germline V CDR1 and CDR2: SGDLS, YYNGEE. V was pared by 3 bases and J by 7 bases, with 13 bases between. In nucleotides, the CDR3 is TGTGCCAGCAGCGGGACCGGAGGAGTTGAAGCTTTCTTT. Its protein product is CASSGTGGVEAFF.

The chain has TRBV3-1 (or the pseudogene TRBV3-2) and TRBJ1-2; the D gene is possibly TRBD1 (6 bases). The germline V gene encodes CDR1 LGHDT and CDR2 YNNKEL (reference sequence). This CDR3 has 15 amino acids. V was pared by 2 bases and J by 4 bases, with 14 bases between. The CDR3 loop is CASSQFIQGTYGYTF. As DNA, the CDR3 is TGTGCCAGCAGCCAATTTATACAGGGAACCTATGGCTACACCTTC.

Only one count was recorded for this clone. The chain recombines TRBV2 with TRBJ1-3; D call uncertain. The V gene lost 3 bases and the J gene lost 0 bases, with 6 bases spanning the gap. In germline, CDR1 is SNHLY, CDR2 FYNNEI. The CDR3 extends over 14 amino acids. CDR3 nucleotide sequence: TGTGCCAGCAGTGACCCGCGCTCTGGAAACACCATATATTTT. This encodes CASSDPRSGNTIYF.

This clone was counted between two and nine times. The rearrangement joins TRBV6-1 to TRBJ1-3, with D uncertain. V shed 0 bases and J shed 2 bases, with 8 bases lying between them. There are 15 residues in the CDR3. CDR1 is MNHNS, CDR2 SASEGT, per germline. CDR3 amino acids: CASSEAVTTGNTIYF. The CDR3 bases are TGTGCCAGCAGTGAAGCGGTGACAACTGGAAACACCATATATTTT.

The chain has TRBV2 and TRBJ2-2; tentatively, D is TRBD2 (6 bases). CDR1 and CDR2 (germline): SNHLY, FYNNEI. Trimming removed 3 bases at V and 7 bases at J, with 12 bases between. This CDR3 comprises 14 residues. In DNA form, the CDR3 reads TGTGCCAGCAGTGAGCGGGAAATAGGCGGGGAGCTGTTTTTT. Translating gives CASSEREIGGELFF.

This chain uses TRBV6-5 with TRBJ1-1; unclear D gene. The CDR3 loop spans 13 amino acids. Per germline, CDR1 MNHEY and CDR2 SVGAGI. V was shortened by 7 bases and J by 1 base, with 10 bases between the two germline ends. CDR3 amino acids: CASTRLRNTEAFF. The CDR3, as DNA: TGTGCCAGCACACGACTCAGGAACACTGAAGCTTTCTTT.

The V and J genes are TRBV5-8 and TRBJ2-1; tentatively, D is TRBD2 (6 bases). The germline gives CDR1 SGHTS, CDR2 YDEGEE. The CDR3 spans 14 residues. V was cut by 7 bases and J by 0 bases, with 11 bases left in between. CDR3 residues: CASRDSSSYNEQFF. The DNA for the CDR3 is TGTGCCAGCCGGGACTCATCCTCCTACAATGAGCAGTTCTTC.

V usage is TRBV7-2 and J usage is TRBJ2-3; TRBD1 might be the D (5 bases). The CDR3 loop spans 13 amino acids. V was trimmed by 5 bases and J by 2 bases, leaving 8 bases between them. Germline V gives CDR1 SGHTA, CDR2 FQGNSA. CDR3 sequence (DNA): TGTGCCAGCAGCCTGGACAACACAGATACGCAGTATTTT. It yields the protein CASSLDNTDTQYF. The complete variable domain, with remaining parts taken from reference TRBV7-2 and TRBJ2-3, reads GAGVSQSPSNKVTEKGKDVELRCDPISGHTALYWYRQSLGQGLEFLIYFQGNSAPDKSGLPSDRFSAERTGGSVSTLTIQRTQQEDSAVYLCASSLDNTDTQYFGPGTRLTVL.

The CDR3 DNA sequence: TGTGCCTGGAGTGGGAGGACTAGTGCGCACAATGAGCAGTTCTTC. This translates into CAWSGRTSAHNEQFF. The V call is TRBV30, the J call TRBJ2-1; 7 bases line up with TRBD2. The length of the CDR3 is 15 residues. J gave up 5 bases and V 1 base, and 8 bases lay outside the gene matches. Germline CDR1 and CDR2: GTSNPN and SVGIG (reference sequence).

The chain uses TRBV11-2 and TRBJ2-3, with a weak D call TRBD2 (5 bases). V dropped 1 base and J dropped 0 bases, with 11 bases sitting between them. This CDR3 has 16 amino acids. Germline CDR1 SGHAT, CDR2 FQNNGV. The CDR3 loop reads CASSLGAGMSTDTQYF. The CDR3, as DNA: TGTGCCAGCAGCTTAGGGGCGGGTATGAGCACAGATACGCAGTATTTT.

The rearrangement joins TRBV5-4 to TRBJ2-1, with a possible D match to TRBD2 (6 bases). This CDR3 is 13 amino acids long. Germline V gene data show CDR1 as SGHNT and CDR2 as YYREEE (reference sequence). Trimming removed 6 bases at V and 8 bases at J, with 15 bases between. CDR3 sequence reads: CASTSGTADEQFF. CDR3 in DNA: TGTGCCAGCACCTCTGGGACTGCGGATGAGCAGTTCTTC.

The genes are TRBV14 and TRBJ2-5, with D perhaps matching TRBD1 (6 bases). V was trimmed by 6 bases and J by 1 base, leaving 12 bases between them. The CDR3 has 14 amino acids. CDR1 SGHDN and CDR2 FVKESK come from the germline V gene. The CDR3 spells CASRKQGTQETQYF. CDR3 bases: TGTGCCAGCAGGAAACAGGGAACCCAAGAGACCCAGTACTTC.

This clone was counted between two and nine times. The chain joins TRBV2 to TRBJ1-1, with 9 positions matching TRBD1. The CDR3 is 12 residues long. Germline lookup yields CDR1 SNHLY and CDR2 FYNNEI. The V and J ends lost 5 bases and 12 bases, in that order; junction bases with no gene match: 7. The CDR3 reads CASSRDRVLTFF. CDR3 in DNA: TGTGCCAGCAGTCGGGACAGGGTGTTGACTTTCTTT.